This entry concerns a single T cell receptor (beta chain). The antigen is undetermined. The data belong to a study of cytotoxic CD8 clonotypes in ibrutinib-treated CLL. Study at large: Overall, 24 responses were partial and 2 complete; following median roughly 70 months, about 15 patients stayed remitted and roughly twelve progressed.

The CDR3 spans 13 residues. The ends lost 4 bases at V and 3 bases at J; junction bases unmatched: 3. CDR1 SGHTS and CDR2 YDEGEE come from the germline V gene. Profiled with immunoSEQ multiplex PCR; TCRdb holds only in-frame clones, not every one. The sample holds 110,000 to 150,000 clones; 85% to 95% are singletons and the top ten take roughly a tenth. Study outcomes and limitations: Clonality rose at ibrutinib response and fell back toward baseline at progression.

The starting material was PBMCs, obtained after 12 months of ibrutinib treatment. The receptor's source is a human donor with chronic lymphocytic leukemia. V usage is TRBV5-8 and J usage is TRBJ2-7; TRBD2 matches at 8 bases. The CDR3 region is CASSERGIYEQYF. In DNA form, the CDR3 reads TGTGCCAGCAGCGAGCGGGGGATCTACGAGCAGTACTTC.